This is a list of T cell receptor beta chains from one sample in a study of T cells of healthy individuals. TCRdb used MiXCR to reprocess the 5' RACE reads, holding one entry per CDR3 protein. This sample has 53,000 or so distinct CDR3 sequences, with approximately 15% found just once. The receptors stem from a human donor in good health. Each CDR3 is given with its conserved first and last residue. The order of the fields is D gene, J gene, V gene, clone size, CDR3 DNA, CDR3 protein. D genes are given only for firm matches. Where a row states a size, it is once, few, many or the class of an expanded clone; other rows omit it.

D: TRBD2; J: TRBJ2-3; V: TRBV9; size: many; DNA: TGTGCCAGCAGCCCCAGTCCTAGCGGGAGGAACTCATTGGTGACGCAGTATTTT; CDR3: CASSPSPSGRNSLVTQYF
D: -; J: TRBJ2-2; V: TRBV27; size: many; DNA: TGTGCCAGCAGTTGGGGTATCACCGGGGAGCTGTTTTTT; CDR3: CASSWGITGELFF
D: TRBD2; J: TRBJ2-7; V: TRBV4-1; size: many; DNA: TGCGCCAGCAGCCAACTCGAGCGGGGGGGCCGCGAGCAGTACTTC; CDR3: CASSQLERGGREQYF
D: -; J: TRBJ1-1; V: TRBV20-1; size: many; DNA: TGCAGTGCTAAGAGGGACACCAACACTGAAGCTTTCTTT; CDR3: CSAKRDTNTEAFF
D: -; J: TRBJ2-4; V: TRBV20-1; size: many; DNA: TGCAGTGCTGTTCAGGGGGGGGCCAAAAACATTCAGTACTTC; CDR3: CSAVQGGAKNIQYF
D: -; J: TRBJ2-3; V: TRBV7-2; size: few; DNA: TGTGCCAGCAGCTCTTGGACAGATACGCAGTATTTT; CDR3: CASSSWTDTQYF
D: TRBD1; J: TRBJ1-3; V: TRBV5-1; size: few; DNA: TGCGCCAGCAGCTGGGGACAGGGATCAGGAAACACCATATATTTT; CDR3: CASSWGQGSGNTIYF
D: -; J: TRBJ2-1; V: TRBV24-1; size: -; DNA: TGTGCCACCAGTGATTTGACACCCGAGCAGTTATTC; CDR3: CATSDLTPEQLF
D: -; J: TRBJ1-1; V: TRBV7-6; size: -; DNA: TGTGCCAGCAGCCCAGGATTTTCGGGCGGGGTGAACACTGAAGCTTTCTTT; CDR3: CASSPGFSGGVNTEAFF
D: TRBD2; J: TRBJ2-3; V: TRBV7-9; size: few; DNA: TGTGCCAGCAGCTTAGGAGAAGCGGGAGGGATCACAGATACGCAGTATTTT; CDR3: CASSLGEAGGITDTQYF
D: -; J: TRBJ1-1; V: TRBV6-6; size: few; DNA: TGTGCCAGCACCCAGGGGTCTTTGAACACTGAAGCTTTCTTT; CDR3: CASTQGSLNTEAFF
D: -; J: TRBJ1-6; V: TRBV7-8; size: many; DNA: TGTGCCAGCAGCTTAGGACAGGATAATTCACCCCTCCACTTT; CDR3: CASSLGQDNSPLHF
D: -; J: TRBJ1-3; V: TRBV18; size: many; DNA: TGTGCCAGCTCAGACTACCCCGGCGGGACTGGAAACACCATATATTTT; CDR3: CASSDYPGGTGNTIYF
D: TRBD2; J: TRBJ2-1; V: TRBV19; size: -; DNA: TGTGCCAGTAGTATTTTGCGAGGTAGCGGGAGGGTCGACAATGAGCAGTTCTTC; CDR3: CASSILRGSGRVDNEQFF
D: TRBD1; J: TRBJ2-7; V: TRBV7-9; size: many; DNA: TGTGCCAGCAGCTCCAGGGGGCCCTACGAGCAGTACTTC; CDR3: CASSSRGPYEQYF
D: TRBD1; J: TRBJ2-2; V: TRBV30; size: -; DNA: TGTGCCTGGATCGACCTCGGACAGGGCTGGAACGGGGAGCTGTTTTTT; CDR3: CAWIDLGQGWNGELFF
D: -; J: TRBJ2-5; V: TRBV20-1; size: many; DNA: TGCAGTGTCCGAGGTTTACACCAAGAGACCCAGTACTTC; CDR3: CSVRGLHQETQYF
D: -; J: TRBJ2-1; V: TRBV7-2; size: many; DNA: TGTGCCAGCAGCCAGACTAGGACCTCCTACAATGAGCAGTTCTTC; CDR3: CASSQTRTSYNEQFF
D: -; J: TRBJ2-2; V: TRBV7-3; size: -; DNA: TGTGCCAGCAGCTTAAATCGCTTCACCGGGGAGCTGTTTTTT; CDR3: CASSLNRFTGELFF
D: TRBD2; J: TRBJ2-7; V: TRBV7-8; size: -; DNA: TGTGCCAGCAGCTTAGTAGGTCTAGCGGGTTACGAGCAGTACTTC; CDR3: CASSLVGLAGYEQYF
D: -; J: TRBJ1-1; V: TRBV29-1; size: many; DNA: TGCAGCGTCCTAAGGGGCGGCAACACTGAAGCTTTCTTT; CDR3: CSVLRGGNTEAFF
D: TRBD2; J: TRBJ2-1; V: TRBV3-1; size: many; DNA: TGTGCCAGCAGCCGACTAGCGGACTACAATGAGCAGTTCTTC; CDR3: CASSRLADYNEQFF
D: -; J: TRBJ2-7; V: TRBV6-2/TRBV6-3; size: -; DNA: TGTGCCAGCAGCCCCCCAGGGACTTTCGAGCAGTACTTC; CDR3: CASSPPGTFEQYF
D: -; J: TRBJ2-1; V: TRBV4-2; size: -; DNA: TGTGCCAGCAGCCAAGAGGAGGGGGCCTACAATGAGCAGTTCTTC; CDR3: CASSQEEGAYNEQFF
D: -; J: TRBJ1-5; V: TRBV4-1; size: -; DNA: TGCGCCAGCAGCCAAGTGGGCGGGCCCCAGCATTTT; CDR3: CASSQVGGPQHF
D: -; J: TRBJ2-3; V: TRBV27; size: few; DNA: TGTGCCAGCAGGGTGACTGGGGCTACTAGCACAGATACGCAGTATTTT; CDR3: CASRVTGATSTDTQYF
D: TRBD2; J: TRBJ2-7; V: TRBV7-2; size: -; DNA: TGTGCCAGCAGCTTAGTAGGGGGGACTAGCGGGCCGGAAAGCTACGAGCAGTACTTC; CDR3: CASSLVGGTSGPESYEQYF
D: -; J: TRBJ2-7; V: TRBV21-1; size: few; DNA: TGTGCCAGCAGCAAAGAAGGCGGACAGGGGTTCTACGAGCAGTACTTC; CDR3: CASSKEGGQGFYEQYF
D: -; J: TRBJ1-4; V: TRBV7-2; size: -; DNA: TGTGCCAGCAGCTCCCCGGACAGTCCTAATGAAAAACTGTTTTTT; CDR3: CASSSPDSPNEKLFF
D: -; J: TRBJ2-5; V: TRBV4-3; size: many; DNA: TGCGCCAGCAGCCAAGATCGGCGGGCTGGGGAGACCCAGTACTTC; CDR3: CASSQDRRAGETQYF
D: -; J: TRBJ2-7; V: TRBV20-1; size: few; DNA: TGCAGTGCTCCGGACGAAGAGGGCGAGCAGTACTTC; CDR3: CSAPDEEGEQYF
D: -; J: TRBJ2-1; V: TRBV20-1; size: few; DNA: TGCAGTGCAGCGTGGGGCAATAGGGTCAATGAGCAGTTCTTC; CDR3: CSAAWGNRVNEQFF
D: -; J: TRBJ2-7; V: TRBV11-2; size: many; DNA: TGTGCCAGCAGATTAGTCTATGGAAGCGAGCAGTACTTC; CDR3: CASRLVYGSEQYF
D: -; J: TRBJ2-7; V: TRBV7-2; size: -; DNA: TGTGCCAGCAGCTCAAACCTCAGGGGCCTCGACGAGCAGTACTTC; CDR3: CASSSNLRGLDEQYF
D: TRBD2; J: TRBJ2-1; V: TRBV10-3; size: many; DNA: TGTGTAGCGGGAACTTCCAATGAGCAGTTCTTC; CDR3: CVAGTSNEQFF
D: -; J: TRBJ2-2; V: TRBV11-3; size: many; DNA: TGTGCCAGCAGCGTTGGGGGGCTTACGAACACCGGGGAGCTGTTTTTT; CDR3: CASSVGGLTNTGELFF
D: TRBD2; J: TRBJ2-5; V: TRBV11-2; size: -; DNA: TGTGCCAGCAGCTTAGGATCGAGCGGGGGGGCCTATGAGACCCAGTACTTC; CDR3: CASSLGSSGGAYETQYF
D: -; J: TRBJ2-1; V: TRBV5-3; size: many; DNA: TGTGCCAGAAGCTTGACTCCCTACAATGAGCAGTTCTTC; CDR3: CARSLTPYNEQFF
D: -; J: TRBJ1-4; V: TRBV5-1; size: once; DNA: TGCGCCAGCAGCACCCGGACACTTCCAACTAATGAAAAACTGTTTTTT; CDR3: CASSTRTLPTNEKLFF
D: TRBD2; J: TRBJ2-5; V: TRBV9; size: few; DNA: TGTGCCAGCAGCGTAGGAGGTCTAGCGGGAGGCGGTAGGGAGACCCAGTACTTC; CDR3: CASSVGGLAGGGRETQYF
D: TRBD2; J: TRBJ2-1; V: TRBV7-2; size: many; DNA: TGTGCCAGCAGCCTGTTAGCGGGGAGCTCCTACAATGAGCAGTTCTTC; CDR3: CASSLLAGSSYNEQFF
D: -; J: TRBJ2-1; V: TRBV7-6; size: -; DNA: TGTGCCAGCAGCTCTAGATCTCCCCGAAACGAGGAGCAGTTCTTC; CDR3: CASSSRSPRNEEQFF
D: TRBD1; J: TRBJ2-7; V: TRBV20-1; size: few; DNA: TGCAGTGCTAGGGGACAGCTCTACGAGCAGTACTTC; CDR3: CSARGQLYEQYF
D: TRBD1; J: TRBJ1-5; V: TRBV29-1; size: many; DNA: TGCAGCGCCAGCCTGGGACAGAGGGATCAGCCCCAGCATTTT; CDR3: CSASLGQRDQPQHF
D: TRBD1; J: TRBJ2-3; V: TRBV7-2; size: few; DNA: TGTGCCAGCAGCAAACAGGGGGATACGCAGTATTTT; CDR3: CASSKQGDTQYF